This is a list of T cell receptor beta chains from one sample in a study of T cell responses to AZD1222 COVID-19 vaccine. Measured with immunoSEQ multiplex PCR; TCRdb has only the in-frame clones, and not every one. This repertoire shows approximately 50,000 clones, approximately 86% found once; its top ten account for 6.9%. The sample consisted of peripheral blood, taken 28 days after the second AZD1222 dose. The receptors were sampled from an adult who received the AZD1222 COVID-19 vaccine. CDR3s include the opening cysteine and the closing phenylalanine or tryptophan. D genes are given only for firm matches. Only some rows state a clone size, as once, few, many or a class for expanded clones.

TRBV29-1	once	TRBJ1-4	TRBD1	TGCAGCGTTGGTGGACAGGGAGCCTTAGGGGAAAAACTGTTTTTT	CSVGGQGALGEKLFF
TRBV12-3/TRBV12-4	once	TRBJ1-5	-	TGTGCCAGCAGTTTAGCAGCCAATCAGCCCCAGCATTTT	CASSLAANQPQHF
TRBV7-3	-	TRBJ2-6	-	TGTGCCAGCAGCTTAACTTGGAGGGGCAGTGGGGCCAACGTCCTGACTTTC	CASSLTWRGSGANVLTF
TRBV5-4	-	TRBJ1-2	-	TGTGCCAGCAGCTTCAAGGGAAGCTATGGCTACACCTTC	CASSFKGSYGYTF
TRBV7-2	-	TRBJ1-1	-	TGTGCCAGCAGCTTGCAGAGCACTGAAGCTTTCTTT	CASSLQSTEAFF
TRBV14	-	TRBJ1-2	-	TGTGCCAGCAGCCAAGCCCAGGGCGATGGCTACACCTTC	CASSQAQGDGYTF
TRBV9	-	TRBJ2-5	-	TGTGCCAGCAGCGTATCGACGGGAGAGGAGACCCAGTACTTC	CASSVSTGEETQYF
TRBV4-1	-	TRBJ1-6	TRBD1	TGCGCCAGCAGCCACTTAGGGACAGCCCGTATCCACTTT	CASSHLGTARIHF
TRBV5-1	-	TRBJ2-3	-	TGCGCCAGCAGAGAAGGGACCTCGGGAGATACGCAGTATTTT	CASREGTSGDTQYF
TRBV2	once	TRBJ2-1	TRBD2	TGTGCCAGCAGTGGGAGAGGAGCGGGGGCCCTATACAATGAGCAGTTCTTC	CASSGRGAGALYNEQFF